The following is a T cell receptor (beta chain) sequence with its context. Its antigen is unknown. No much larger clonotype is one base removed from it; base qualities were not supplied. The record originates from a study of blood T cell repertoires in COVID-19 (TCRdb year 2020). Regarding the research as a whole: Samples from collaborators originated in the United States, Italy and Spain and spanned both the acute and convalescent phases of COVID-19. The material from the prospective study consisted of cDNA or gDNA derived from T cells, B-cell-depleted T cells, or PBMCs. Subjects who had been exposed to COVID-19, were actively infected with it, or had recovered from it provided the deeply sampled blood TCRbeta repertoires that made up the dataset. The repertoires were released in a freely available public database intended as a resource for research on the immune response to SARS-CoV-2. The samples were drawn from two sources: the first 160 participants of the ongoing ImmuneRACE study, and fewer than 1,500 subjects contributed by 6 global collaborators. Sample metadata almost always included a de-identified subject ID, COVID-19 status, age in years and sex. Where HLA class I and class II types were available, the types were taken from metadata supplied by the sample provider, not from assay-based typing. The investigation overall reported the following: The amount of clinical and demographic metadata varied by source and participant and was provided uncurated.

TCRbeta CDR3 regions were amplified from genomic DNA by means of the immunoSEQ Assay, a bias-controlled multiplex PCR. On the authors' methods: The number of nucleated cells in each sample was estimated from the amplification of reference gene primers within the assay. To quantify the absolute abundance of each unique TCRbeta CDR3 rearrangement, sequence reads were collapsed and filtered. For each sample, productive Simpson clonality was calculated by taking the square root of Simpson's diversity index across productive rearrangements. Here the immuneACCESS table is served through TCRdb, limited to in-frame sequences with V and J called. Missing clones are a known gap in these copies; in checked studies unresolved V genes cover under half, and the rest lacks a known reason. V and J calls and clone size are as listed in that table; D and trimming were resolved from the DNA. A total of approximately 76,000 clones appear in this sample, more than 75% of them only once. The ten largest clones take up over 10% of the sample.

The collaborating institutions used their own protocols to collect whole blood in K2EDTA tubes. For TCRbeta analysis, collaborators shipped samples in one of three forms: frozen whole blood, isolated PBMCs, or DNA extracted from either of those sample types. The germline V gene specifies SGHTA as CDR1 and FQGNSA as CDR2. Reading from cysteine to phenylalanine, the CDR3 counts 15 amino acids. Only the CDR3 portion is preserved as DNA: 45 bases, with reading frame beginning at the first base. Cut back by 3 bases and 4 bases, the V and J ends lie 12 bases apart. The chain uses TRBV7-2 and TRBJ2-2, with TRBD1 as a weak D call on 6 bases. The TCR comes from an older woman with acute or convalescent COVID-19. Sequenced sample: peripheral blood. The CDR3: CASSFITGSTGELFF. The DNA sequence follows: TGTGCCAGCAGCTTTATAACAGGGAGCACCGGGGAGCTGTTTTTT. Supplemented by the reference TRBV7-2 and TRBJ2-2 proteins around the CDR3, the complete variable domain is GAGVSQSPSNKVTEKGKDVELRCDPISGHTALYWYRQSLGQGLEFLIYFQGNSAPDKSGLPSDRFSAERTGGSVSTLTIQRTQQEDSAVYLCASSFITGSTGELFFGEGSRLTVL.